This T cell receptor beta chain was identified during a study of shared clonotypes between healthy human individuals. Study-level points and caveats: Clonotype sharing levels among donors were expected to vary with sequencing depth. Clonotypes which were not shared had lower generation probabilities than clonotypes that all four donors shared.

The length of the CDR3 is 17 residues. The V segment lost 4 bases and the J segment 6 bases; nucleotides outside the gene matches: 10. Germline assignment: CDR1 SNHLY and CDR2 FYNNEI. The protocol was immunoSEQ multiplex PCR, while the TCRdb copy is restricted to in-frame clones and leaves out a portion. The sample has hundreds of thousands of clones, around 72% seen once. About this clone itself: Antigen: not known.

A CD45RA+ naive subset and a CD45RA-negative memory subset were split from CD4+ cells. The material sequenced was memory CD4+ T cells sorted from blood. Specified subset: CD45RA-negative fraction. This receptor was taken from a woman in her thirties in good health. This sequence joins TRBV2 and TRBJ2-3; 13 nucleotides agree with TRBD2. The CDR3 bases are TGTGCCAGCAGTGTGGAACTAGCGGGAGGGCCGGGTGATACGCAGTATTTT. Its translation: CASSVELAGGPGDTQYF.